This T cell receptor (beta chain) was recovered during a study of blood T cell repertoires in COVID-19. The germline V and J ends were trimmed by 3 bases and 6 bases, with 17 bases remaining between them. CDR1 and CDR2 (germline): MDHEN, SYDVKM. This CDR3 is 15 amino acids long. Source study methods: Counts of nucleated cells, estimated from reference gene primer amplification, were obtained. The protocol was immunoSEQ multiplex PCR, while the TCRdb copy is restricted to in-frame clones and leaves out a portion. V and J calls and clone size are copied from that table; D and trimming were computed from the DNA. The repertoire holds some 670,000 clones, with about 87% as singletons.

The chain joins TRBV28 to TRBJ1-2, with D maybe TRBD1 (6 bases). The sequencing input was peripheral blood. This sequence was found in a woman between 18 and 30 years old with acute or convalescent COVID-19. Here the CDR3 DNA reads TGTGCCAGCAGTTTCGGACGGGGGGCGCAAGATGGCTACACCTTC. Protein: CASSFGRGAQDGYTF.